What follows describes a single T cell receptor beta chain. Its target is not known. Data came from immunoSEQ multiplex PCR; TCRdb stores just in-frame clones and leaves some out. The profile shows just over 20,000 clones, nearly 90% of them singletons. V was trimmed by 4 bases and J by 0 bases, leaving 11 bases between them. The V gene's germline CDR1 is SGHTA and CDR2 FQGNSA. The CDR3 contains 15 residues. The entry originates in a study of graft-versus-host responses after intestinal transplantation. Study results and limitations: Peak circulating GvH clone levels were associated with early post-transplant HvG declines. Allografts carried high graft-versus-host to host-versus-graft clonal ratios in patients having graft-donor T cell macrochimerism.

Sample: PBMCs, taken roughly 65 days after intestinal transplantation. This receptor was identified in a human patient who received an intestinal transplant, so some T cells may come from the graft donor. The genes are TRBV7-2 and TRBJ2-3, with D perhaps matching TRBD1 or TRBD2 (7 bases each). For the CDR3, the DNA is TGTGCCAGCAGCTCTCAGGGGGGGAGCACAGATACGCAGTATTTT. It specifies CASSSQGGSTDTQYF.